Each of the 25 T cell receptor beta chains below was sequenced from the same sample in a study of vaccination effects on CD4 cells after COVID-19. These receptors lack a known antigen. The assay was immunoSEQ multiplex PCR, and TCRdb's table has in-frame clones only and misses some. The data contain fewer than 90,000 clones, more than 65% of them singletons. Before any sequencing was done, the ViraFEST assay used viral peptide pools to expand antigen-specific CD4+ T cells. Culturing for about ten days preceded CD4+ T cell isolation. PCR showed that the person got SARS-CoV-2 infection at some point between March and December 2020. The sequencing used CD4+ T cells from PBMCs cultured with HIV peptides, collected before COVID-19 vaccination. Subset of the sample: HIV-1 Nef peptide pool negative control/reference culture. All receptors derive from a human donor who had a prior SARS-CoV-2 infection.

This clone appeared a few times. CDR3: CASSLALAGVPDTQYF. In DNA, the CDR3 is TGCGCCAGCAGCTTGGCTCTAGCGGGAGTTCCAGATACGCAGTATTTT. The V call is TRBV5-1, the J call TRBJ2-3, with 10 bases lining up with TRBD2. In germline, CDR1 is SGHRS, CDR2 YFSETQ. The J segment lost 4 bases and the V segment lost 0 bases, leaving 5 bases of the junction unmatched. The CDR3 has 16 residues. The variable domain in full, with the rest retrieved from reference TRBV5-1 and TRBJ2-3, is KAGVTQTPRYLIKTRGQQVTLSCSPISGHRSVSWYQQTPGQGLQFLFEYFSETQRNKGNFPGRFSGRQFSNSRSEMNVSTLELGDSALYLCASSLALAGVPDTQYFGPGTRLTVL.

This chain connects TRBV25-1 to TRBJ1-1, with TRBD1 matching 7 bases. In germline, CDR1 is MGHDK, CDR2 SYGVNS. The V and J ends lost 6 bases and 4 bases, in that order; junction bases with no gene match: 5. CDR3 length: 13 residues. Here the CDR3 reads CASRTGVGTEAFF. The DNA of the CDR3 is TGTGCCAGCAGAACAGGGGTTGGCACTGAAGCTTTCTTT.

V gene TRBV19 combines with J gene TRBJ1-6; a possible D gene is TRBD1 (6 bases). The CDR3 sequence is 15 residues long. Trimming left V 5 bases short and J 10 bases short, with 18 bases between. Germline V CDR1 and CDR2: LNHDA, SQIVND (reference sequence). The CDR3 here is CASSSRTVGRSPLHF. Here the CDR3 DNA reads TGTGCCAGTAGTTCCCGGACAGTCGGCAGATCACCCCTCCACTTT. Full variable domain (outside the CDR3, taken from reference TRBV19 and TRBJ1-6): DGGITQSPKYLFRKEGQNVTLSCEQNLNHDAMYWYRQDPGQGLRLIYYSQIVNDFQKGDIAEGYSVSREKKESFPLTVTSAQKNPTAFYLCASSSRTVGRSPLHFGNGTRLTVT.

V is TRBV7-3 and J is TRBJ2-3; 7 bases fit TRBD1. CDR1 and CDR2 from the germline V gene are SGHTA and FQGTGA. Trimming cost V 5 bases and J 4 bases; bases outside gene matches: 6. The CDR3 extends over 14 amino acids. The CDR3 sequence is CASSPRTGSDTQYF. CDR3 DNA sequence: TGTGCCAGCAGCCCTCGGACAGGTTCAGATACGCAGTATTTT.

The rearrangement links TRBV6-5 to TRBJ2-7, with D unresolved. This CDR3 has 13 residues. Trimming pared 4 bases from V and 6 bases from J, leaving 13 bases between. Per germline, CDR1 MNHEY and CDR2 SVGAGI. The DNA of the CDR3 is TGTGCCAGCAGTTCCGGAGTCGGGCGCGAGCAGTACTTC. Protein sequence: CASSSGVGREQYF.

The chain recombines TRBV19 with TRBJ2-4, with 7 bases lining up with TRBD2. Germline V gene sequence: CDR1 LNHDA, CDR2 SQIVND (reference sequence). CDR3 length: 18 amino acids. V gave up 0 bases and J gave up 3 bases; unmatched junction bases: 11. The CDR3 DNA reads TGTGCCAGTAGTATAGATCTGGGGGGGAGGTTGGTCAAAAACATTCAGTACTTC. Protein: CASSIDLGGRLVKNIQYF.

This sequence joins TRBV11-3 and TRBJ2-1, with 8 bases aligning to TRBD2. Germline V gene lookup returns CDR1 SGHNT and CDR2 YENEEA. The CDR3 runs 15 residues. The J segment lost 5 bases and the V segment lost 1 base, leaving 4 bases of the junction unmatched. The CDR3 loop is CASSLAPGGNNEQFF. The CDR3 nucleotides read TGTGCCAGCAGCTTAGCCCCGGGAGGGAACAATGAGCAGTTCTTC.

The chain uses TRBV10-3 and TRBJ2-3, with 9 bases fitting TRBD2. This CDR3 is 16 amino acids long. With V trimmed by 7 bases and J by 0 bases, 8 bases remained unmatched. The germline V gene encodes CDR1 ENHRY and CDR2 SYGVKD. Here the CDR3 reads CAINGRAGGSTDTQYF. The CDR3, as DNA: TGTGCCATCAATGGGCGCGCGGGGGGGAGCACAGATACGCAGTATTTT.

This chain links TRBV7-9 with TRBJ1-6; possible D gene TRBD1, 6 bases. Germline V CDR1 and CDR2: SEHNR, FQNEAQ (reference sequence). V was trimmed by 1 base and J by 16 bases, leaving 11 bases between them. The CDR3 extends over 12 amino acids. The CDR3 spells CASSLEGVRLHF. DNA for the CDR3: TGTGCCAGCAGCTTAGAGGGGGTTCGGCTCCACTTT.

Here the CDR3 reads CASSIAEWDGYTF. The CDR3 DNA reads as TGTGCCAGTAGTATAGCCGAGTGGGATGGCTACACCTTC. The genes are TRBV19 and TRBJ1-2, with unresolved D. V lost 1 base to trimming and J lost 6 bases, with 9 bases between them. The germline V gene has CDR1 LNHDA and CDR2 SQIVND (reference sequence). The CDR3 is 13 residues long.

The V and J genes are TRBV19 and TRBJ1-1; D is possibly TRBD1 (6 bases). This CDR3 is 14 amino acids long. CDR1 LNHDA and CDR2 SQIVND come from the germline V gene (reference sequence). Trimming took off 5 bases at V and 0 bases at J, with 10 bases between the two ends. The CDR3 reads CASSQGRVNTEAFF. The CDR3 coding sequence is TGTGCCAGTAGTCAGGGGCGAGTGAACACTGAAGCTTTCTTT. The full variable domain, completed using reference TRBV19 and TRBJ1-1, is DGGITQSPKYLFRKEGQNVTLSCEQNLNHDAMYWYRQDPGQGLRLIYYSQIVNDFQKGDIAEGYSVSREKKESFPLTVTSAQKNPTAFYLCASSQGRVNTEAFFGQGTRLTVV.

The chain links TRBV12-3 or TRBV12-4 to TRBJ1-2; no clear D. The CDR3 sequence is 12 residues long. V dropped 1 base and J dropped 8 bases, with 8 bases sitting between them. CDR3 DNA: TGTGCCAGCAGTTTAGGGATCGGGGGCTACACCTTC. Its protein is CASSLGIGGYTF.

This clone was detected a few times. This rearrangement joins TRBV6-5 to TRBJ1-5; no clear D gene. The CDR3 runs to 13 residues. The V end was cut by 10 bases, the J end by 4 bases, with 14 bases between. Germline V gene lookup returns CDR1 MNHEY and CDR2 SVGAGI. This CDR3 reads CATARARNQPQHF. In DNA form, the CDR3 reads TGTGCCACGGCTAGGGCACGGAATCAGCCCCAGCATTTT.

V is TRBV15 and J is TRBJ2-3, with 14 positions matching TRBD2. This CDR3 has 17 residues. Germline CDR1 LNHNV, CDR2 YYDKDF (reference sequence). V lost 5 bases, J lost 8 bases, and 12 bases stayed unmatched. CDR3 in amino acids: CATSWLGTSGRRGTQYF. The DNA of the CDR3 is TGTGCCACCAGCTGGCTGGGGACTAGCGGGAGAAGGGGTACGCAGTATTTT.

The gene calls are TRBV6-5 and TRBJ1-5; D not resolved. The length of the CDR3 is 13 residues. CDR1 and CDR2 (germline): MNHEY, SVGAGI. With 6 bases removed from V and 0 bases from J, the gap between germline ends came to 6 bases. CDR3 residues: CASRLDSNQPQHF. The CDR3 DNA is TGTGCCAGCAGACTCGATAGCAATCAGCCCCAGCATTTT.

This chain uses TRBV5-1 with TRBJ2-1, with 8 nucleotides matching TRBD2. Per the germline V gene, CDR1 is SGHRS and CDR2 is YFSETQ. V lost 4 bases, J lost 0 bases, and 3 bases stayed unmatched. CDR3 length: 15 residues. The CDR3: CASSAGGLSYNEQFF. The DNA of the CDR3 is TGCGCCAGCAGCGCGGGGGGCCTCTCCTACAATGAGCAGTTCTTC.

This sequence joins TRBV18 and TRBJ2-7; 7 bases match TRBD2. The CDR3 length is 14 residues. CDR1 is KGHSH and CDR2 is LQKENI in the germline V gene. V was clipped by 5 bases and J by 6 bases; unmatched bases: 10. CDR3 sequence: CASSMRGGDGEQYF. The CDR3 nucleotides are TGTGCCAGCTCAATGAGGGGAGGGGATGGCGAGCAGTACTTC.

The V gene is TRBV2, the J gene TRBJ2-7; 10 bases map to TRBD2. The germline V gene encodes CDR1 SNHLY and CDR2 FYNNEI. The CDR3 is 14 amino acids. The junction had 6 bases not matched to a gene; V was cut back by 7 bases and J by 3 bases. CDR3: CASKYASGGYEQYF. CDR3 nucleotides: TGTGCCAGCAAGTACGCTAGCGGGGGCTACGAGCAGTACTTC.

V usage is TRBV2 and J usage is TRBJ2-1; 9 positions agree with TRBD2. The ends lost 0 bases at V and 9 bases at J; junction bases unmatched: 9. This CDR3 is built from 16 residues. Germline CDR1 reads SNHLY; CDR2 reads FYNNEI. CDR3 sequence (DNA): TGTGCCAGCAGTGAAGCGGGCGGGGGGGCCGGGGTTGAGCAGTTCTTC. Translated: CASSEAGGGAGVEQFF.

This clone was observed a single time. The chain combines TRBV7-9 with TRBJ2-2, with 8 nucleotides matching TRBD2. Germline CDR1 is SEHNR and CDR2 is FQNEAQ (reference sequence). CDR3 length equals 16 residues. V dropped 10 bases and J dropped 4; count of bases not matched to a gene: 14. The CDR3: CAIDSAGASGTGELFF. CDR3 DNA: TGTGCCATTGACTCAGCGGGGGCTTCGGGCACCGGGGAGCTGTTTTTT.

This chain uses TRBV30 with TRBJ1-3; D is undetermined. Germline V gives CDR1 GTSNPN, CDR2 SVGIG (reference sequence). V shed 5 bases and J shed 4 bases, with 24 bases lying between them. The CDR3 is 17 amino acids. In DNA form, the CDR3 reads TGTGCCTGGGGAGGATGGGCCTTAAAAGCAAGAGGAAACACCATATATTTT. Its translation is CAWGGWALKARGNTIYF.

The table lists this clone with a few counts. The DNA of the CDR3 is TGTGCCAGTAGTCCGAGAAGCGGGAGTTTAAATGAGCAGTTCTTC. It translates to CASSPRSGSLNEQFF. V and J are TRBV19 and TRBJ2-1; 8 positions agree with TRBD2. Per the germline V gene, CDR1 is LNHDA and CDR2 is SQIVND (reference sequence). After removal of 5 bases from V and 7 bases from J, the junction contained 10 bases not matched to a gene. This CDR3 spans 15 amino acids.

The CDR3 here is CASSSASYEQYF. CDR3 DNA: TGTGCCAGCTCATCGGCTTCCTACGAGCAGTACTTC. The chain couples TRBV18 to TRBJ2-7; D is unclear. The CDR3 is 12 amino acids. The V end was cut by 5 bases, the J end by 1 base, with 6 bases between. The germline V gene encodes CDR1 KGHSH and CDR2 LQKENI. The full variable domain, with the rest looked up from reference TRBV18 and TRBJ2-7, is NAGVMQNPRHLVRRRGQEARLRCSPMKGHSHVYWYRQLPEEGLKFMVYLQKENIIDESGMPKERFSAEFPKEGPSILRIQQVVRGDSAAYFCASSSASYEQYFGPGTRLTVT.

The gene calls are TRBV7-8 and TRBJ2-2; D gene uncertain. The CDR3 length is 13 residues. Trimming shortened V by 5 bases and J by 7 bases, and 11 bases separated the two germline ends. Germline loops: CDR1 SGHVS, CDR2 FQNEAQ. In DNA form, the CDR3 reads TGTGCCAGCAGCCAGTCCGTAGACGGGGAGCTGTTTTTT. It is translated as CASSQSVDGELFF.

This clone was observed a single time. The chain couples TRBV10-3 to TRBJ2-5, with D tentatively TRBD2 (5 bases). The CDR3 contains 14 residues. Trimming shortened V by 6 bases and J by 2 bases, and 13 bases separated the two germline ends. Germline CDR1 ENHRY, CDR2 SYGVKD. CDR3 sequence reads: CAIRFGEGQETQYF. The CDR3 region has the DNA TGTGCCATCAGGTTCGGGGAAGGACAAGAGACCCAGTACTTC.